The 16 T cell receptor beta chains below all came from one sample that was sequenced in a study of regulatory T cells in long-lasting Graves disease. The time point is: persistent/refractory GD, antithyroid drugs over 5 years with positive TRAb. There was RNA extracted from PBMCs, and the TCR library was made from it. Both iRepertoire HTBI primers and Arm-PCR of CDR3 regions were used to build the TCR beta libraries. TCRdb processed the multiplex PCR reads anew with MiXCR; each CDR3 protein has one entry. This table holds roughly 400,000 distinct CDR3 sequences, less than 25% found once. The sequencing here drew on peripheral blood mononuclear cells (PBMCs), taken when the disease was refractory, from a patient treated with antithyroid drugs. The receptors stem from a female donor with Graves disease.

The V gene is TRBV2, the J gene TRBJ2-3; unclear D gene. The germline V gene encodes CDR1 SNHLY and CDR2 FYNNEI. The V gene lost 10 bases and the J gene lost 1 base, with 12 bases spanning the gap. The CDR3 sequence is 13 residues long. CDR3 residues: CATPPPGTDTQYF. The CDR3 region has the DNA TGTGCCACCCCCCCTCCAGGCACAGATACGCAGTATTTT.

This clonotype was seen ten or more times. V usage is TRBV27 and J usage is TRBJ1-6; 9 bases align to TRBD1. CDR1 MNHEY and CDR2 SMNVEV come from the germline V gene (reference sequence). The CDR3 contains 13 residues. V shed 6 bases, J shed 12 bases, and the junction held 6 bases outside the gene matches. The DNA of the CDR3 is TGTGCCAGCAGCGAACAGGGGGCAAAACCCCTCCACTTT. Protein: CASSEQGAKPLHF.

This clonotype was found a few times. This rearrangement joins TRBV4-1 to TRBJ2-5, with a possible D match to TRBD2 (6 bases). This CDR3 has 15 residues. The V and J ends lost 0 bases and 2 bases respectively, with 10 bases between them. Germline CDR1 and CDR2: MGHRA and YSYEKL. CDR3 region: CASSQDLGRQETQYF. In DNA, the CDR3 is TGCGCCAGCAGCCAAGATTTGGGGAGGCAAGAGACCCAGTACTTC.

CDR3 sequence: CASTRGRNYEQYF. The CDR3 region has the DNA TGTGCCAGCACCCGGGGCAGGAACTACGAGCAGTACTTC. This sequence joins TRBV12-3 or TRBV12-4 and TRBJ2-7; D might be TRBD1 or TRBD2, each matching 5 bases. The CDR3 is 13 residues long. The V end lost 7 bases, the J end lost 3 bases, and 13 bases lay between the germline ends.

CDR3 region: CAWTQTGHEQYF. Written as DNA, the CDR3 is TGTGCCTGGACCCAAACGGGACACGAGCAGTACTTC. The V call is TRBV30, the J call TRBJ2-7; tentatively, D is TRBD1 or TRBD2 (5 bases each). CDR3 length: 12 amino acids. Germline lookup yields CDR1 GTSNPN and CDR2 SVGIG (reference sequence). V lost 4 bases to trimming and J lost 5 bases, with 12 bases between them.

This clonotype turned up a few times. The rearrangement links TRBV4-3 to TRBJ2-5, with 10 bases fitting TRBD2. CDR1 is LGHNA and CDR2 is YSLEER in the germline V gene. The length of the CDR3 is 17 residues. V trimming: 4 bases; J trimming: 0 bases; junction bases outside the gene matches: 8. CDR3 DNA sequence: TGCGCCAGCAGCCCTGGACTAGCGGAACGTTACCAAGAGACCCAGTACTTC. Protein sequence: CASSPGLAERYQETQYF.

The CDR3 bases are TGCAGCGTTGAAGATCTGGCAGGAAATTCTAACTATGGCTACACCTTC. It yields the protein CSVEDLAGNSNYGYTF. The chain couples TRBV29-1 to TRBJ1-2; D unclear. The CDR3 consists of 16 residues. CDR1 and CDR2 (germline): SQVTM, ANQGSEA. The V gene lost 0 bases and the J gene lost 0 bases, with 14 bases spanning the gap.

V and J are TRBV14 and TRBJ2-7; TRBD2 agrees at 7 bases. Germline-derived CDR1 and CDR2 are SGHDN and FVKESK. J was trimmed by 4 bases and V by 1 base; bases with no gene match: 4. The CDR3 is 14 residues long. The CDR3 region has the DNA TGTGCCAGCAGCCAAGTGGCCGGGAGGTACGAGCAGTACTTC. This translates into CASSQVAGRYEQYF.

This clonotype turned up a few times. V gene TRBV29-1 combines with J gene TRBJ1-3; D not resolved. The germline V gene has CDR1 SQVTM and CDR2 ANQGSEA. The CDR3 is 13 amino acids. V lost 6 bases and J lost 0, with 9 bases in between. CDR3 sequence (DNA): TGCAGCGTACGCCTCCCCTCTGGAAACACCATATATTTT. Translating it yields CSVRLPSGNTIYF.

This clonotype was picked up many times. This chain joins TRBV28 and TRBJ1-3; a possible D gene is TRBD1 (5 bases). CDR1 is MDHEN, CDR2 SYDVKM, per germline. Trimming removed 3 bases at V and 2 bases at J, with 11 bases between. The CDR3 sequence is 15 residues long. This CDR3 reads CASSFLGEAGNTIYF. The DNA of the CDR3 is TGTGCCAGCAGTTTTCTAGGGGAGGCTGGAAACACCATATATTTT.

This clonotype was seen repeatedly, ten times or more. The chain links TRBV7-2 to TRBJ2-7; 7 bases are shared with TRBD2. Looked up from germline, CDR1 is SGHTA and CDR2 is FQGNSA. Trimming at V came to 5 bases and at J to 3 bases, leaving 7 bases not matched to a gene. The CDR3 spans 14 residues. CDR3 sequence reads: CASSLPRGVYEQYF. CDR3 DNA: TGTGCCAGCAGCCTCCCCCGGGGGGTCTACGAGCAGTACTTC. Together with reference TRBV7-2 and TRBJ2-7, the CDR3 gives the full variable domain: GAGVSQSPSNKVTEKGKDVELRCDPISGHTALYWYRQSLGQGLEFLIYFQGNSAPDKSGLPSDRFSAERTGGSVSTLTIQRTQQEDSAVYLCASSLPRGVYEQYFGPGTRLTVT.

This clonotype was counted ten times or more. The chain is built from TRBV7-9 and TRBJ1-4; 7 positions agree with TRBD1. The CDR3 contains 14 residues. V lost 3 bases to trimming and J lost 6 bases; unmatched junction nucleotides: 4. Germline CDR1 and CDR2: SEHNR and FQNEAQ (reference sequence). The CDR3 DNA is TGTGCCAGCAGCTTGTCGGGACAGCATGAAAAACTGTTTTTT. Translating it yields CASSLSGQHEKLFF.

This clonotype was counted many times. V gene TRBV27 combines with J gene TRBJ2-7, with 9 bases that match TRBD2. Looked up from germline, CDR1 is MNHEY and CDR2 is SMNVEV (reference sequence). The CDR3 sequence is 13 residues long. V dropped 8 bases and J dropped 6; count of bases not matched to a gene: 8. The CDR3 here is CASGGAAGGEQYF. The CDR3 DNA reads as TGTGCCAGCGGTGGGGCAGCGGGAGGCGAGCAGTACTTC.

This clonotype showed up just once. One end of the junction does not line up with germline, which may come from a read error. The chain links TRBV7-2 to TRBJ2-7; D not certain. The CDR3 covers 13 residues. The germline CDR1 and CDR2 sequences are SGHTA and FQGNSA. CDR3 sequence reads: CASSPTASYKQYF. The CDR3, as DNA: TGTGCCAGCAGCCCTACCGCCTCCTACAAGCAGTACTTC. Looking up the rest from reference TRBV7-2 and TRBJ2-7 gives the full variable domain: GAGVSQSPSNKVTEKGKDVELRCDPISGHTALYWYRQSLGQGLEFLIYFQGNSAPDKSGLPSDRFSAERTGGSVSTLTIQRTQQEDSAVYLCASSPTASYKQYFGPGTRLTVT.

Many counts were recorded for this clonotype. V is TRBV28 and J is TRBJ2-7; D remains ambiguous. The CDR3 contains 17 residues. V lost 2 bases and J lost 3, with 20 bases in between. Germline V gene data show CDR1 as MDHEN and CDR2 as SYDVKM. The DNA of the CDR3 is TGTGCCAGCAGTTTAAACGCCGTCGGACGAAGGAGCTACGAGCAGTACTTC. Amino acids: CASSLNAVGRRSYEQYF.

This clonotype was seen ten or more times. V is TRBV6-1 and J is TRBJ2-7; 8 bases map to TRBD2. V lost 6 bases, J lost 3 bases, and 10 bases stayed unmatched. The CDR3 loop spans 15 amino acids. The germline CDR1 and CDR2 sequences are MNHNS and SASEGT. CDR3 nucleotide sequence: TGTGCCAGCAGCAACGGAGTAGCGGGATTCTACGAGCAGTACTTC. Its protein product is CASSNGVAGFYEQYF.